There are a few counts of the clone carrying this T cell receptor (beta chain). Its specificity is not known. The CDR3 consists of 13 residues. Losses at the gene ends were 4 bases for V and 4 bases for J; bases not matched to a gene: 4. Germline V gives CDR1 SGHNT, CDR2 YYREEE (reference sequence). These data come from a study of beta chain features in type 1 diabetes. Study background: Researchers looked at 107,917,701 sorted cells across all samples. Regarding the study as a whole: A definitive answer on HLA type influencing TCRB rearrangement was not reached here. It was among patients, rather than healthy donors, that naive, central memory and Treg TCRB repertoires appeared more similar.

Investigators reverse transcribed all isolated RNA, so they sequenced expressed TCRB transcripts. The data were produced by immunoSEQ multiplex PCR, yet TCRdb's version contains in-frame clones alone and is incomplete. The sample contains 500,000 to 700,000 clones, 15% to 18% of which appear only once. The material sequenced was naive CD4+ T cells from blood. This TCR derives from a man between 18 and 29 years old in good health. The chain couples TRBV5-4 to TRBJ2-7; 8 bases fit TRBD2. CDR3 in amino acids: CASSQSGRYEQYF. CDR3 in DNA: TGTGCCAGCAGCCAGAGCGGGAGATACGAGCAGTACTTC.